These 26 T cell receptor beta chains share one sample of origin, sequenced in a study of blood T cell repertoires in COVID-19. Assay used: immunoSEQ multiplex PCR; TCRdb lists only in-frame clones, some missing. The sample carries around 97,000 clones, roughly nine tenths recorded once. What was sequenced was peripheral blood. These receptors all come from a woman over 75 in a cohort sampled during active COVID-19.

V is TRBV11-1 and J is TRBJ2-5; 9 positions agree with TRBD2. The J call may be incorrect, as the DNA end agrees better with TRBJ2-7. Germline-derived CDR1 and CDR2 are SGHAT and FQDESV (reference sequence). The CDR3 has 13 amino acids. Here the CDR3 reads CASGGRVNYEQYF. The CDR3 region has the DNA TGTGCCAGCGGCGGGAGGGTAAACTACGAGCAGTACTTC.

The chain links TRBV5-1 to TRBJ2-6; D is perhaps TRBD1 (5 bases). Germline lookup yields CDR1 SGHRS and CDR2 YFSETQ. The CDR3 sequence is 16 residues long. V lost 2 bases and J lost 1, with 10 bases in between. The CDR3 DNA reads TGCGCCAGCAGCTTTACCCCAGGGTCTGGGGCCAACGTCCTGACTTTC. This translates into CASSFTPGSGANVLTF.

V and J are TRBV5-6 and TRBJ2-1, with D maybe TRBD2 (5 bases). Trimming removed 0 bases at V and 6 bases at J, with 7 bases between. Germline V gives CDR1 SGHDT, CDR2 YYEEEE. This CDR3 is 13 amino acids long. Here the CDR3 DNA reads TGTGCCAGCAGCTTGGCCAGCGGCAATGAGCAGTTCTTC. Translating gives CASSLASGNEQFF.

J is TRBJ1-3 and V is TRBV19; 7 bases are shared with TRBD1. The CDR3 totals 15 residues. Germline CDR1 reads LNHDA; CDR2 reads SQIVND (reference sequence). Germline trimming cut 5 bases from V and 4 bases from J; bases unmatched to any gene: 8. As DNA, the CDR3 is TGTGCCAGTAGTGCCAAGGACAGGCTCGGAAACACCATATATTTT. Residues: CASSAKDRLGNTIYF.

CDR3 coding DNA: TGTGCCAGCAGTTCCCGCCTTATACTGCTTGATTCACCCCTCCACTTT. This sequence encodes CASSSRLILLDSPLHF. The chain is built from TRBV6-2 or TRBV6-3 and TRBJ1-6; D uncertain. V lost 4 bases, J lost 8 bases, and 18 bases lay in between. This CDR3 spans 16 amino acids. The germline CDR1 and CDR2 sequences are MNHEY and SVGEGT.

J is TRBJ1-1 and V is TRBV14; a weak D match, TRBD1 (6 bases). V was clipped by 4 bases and J by 5 bases, with 14 bases between them. Germline values: CDR1 SGHDN, CDR2 FVKESK. The CDR3 covers 14 residues. CDR3 sequence: CASSRNRVRTEAFF. The DNA of the CDR3 is TGTGCCAGCAGCCGAAACAGGGTAAGGACTGAAGCTTTCTTT.

In this sample, this clone turned up once. One junction end disagrees with the germline gene, perhaps due to a read error. CDR3 bases: TGCGCCAGCAGACAAGGACAGGGATCCTATGGCTACACCTTC. Its translation: CASRQGQGSYGYTF. V is TRBV4-1 and J is TRBJ1-2, with 8 nucleotides matching TRBD1. The CDR3 has 14 amino acids. Germline assignment: CDR1 MGHRA and CDR2 YSYEKL.

The J gene is TRBJ1-3, the V gene TRBV18, with D perhaps matching TRBD1 (6 bases). The V end lost 0 bases, the J end lost 9 bases, and 21 bases lay between the germline ends. The CDR3 has 17 residues. The germline gives CDR1 KGHSH, CDR2 LQKENI. This chain's CDR3 is CASSPPDRTLLNPTIYF. CDR3 DNA: TGTGCCAGCTCACCACCAGACAGGACCTTGTTAAATCCCACCATATATTTT.

The gene calls are TRBV5-1 and TRBJ2-7; 10 bases are shared with TRBD2. The germline CDR1 and CDR2 sequences are SGHRS and YFSETQ. V was pared by 0 bases and J by 3 bases, with 6 bases of the junction left unmatched. The CDR3 is 16 amino acids. CDR3: CASSLATGTSDYEQYF. CDR3 sequence (DNA): TGCGCCAGCAGCTTGGCGACCGGGACTAGCGACTACGAGCAGTACTTC.

V gene TRBV15 combines with J gene TRBJ2-2; D is uncertain. Looked up from germline, CDR1 is LNHNV and CDR2 is YYDKDF (reference sequence). Trimming left V 0 bases short and J 6 bases short, with 14 bases between. The CDR3 runs 16 residues. The CDR3 loop reads CATSRDRSLGAGELFF. CDR3 DNA sequence: TGTGCCACCAGCAGAGATAGGAGTCTAGGCGCCGGGGAGCTGTTTTTT.

The V and J genes are TRBV7-9 and TRBJ2-1; 10 bases align to TRBD2. Germline assignment: CDR1 SEHNR and CDR2 FQNEAQ (reference sequence). The CDR3 sequence is 15 residues long. V trimming: 2 bases; J trimming: 8 bases; junction bases outside the gene matches: 6. The CDR3 loop is CASSLKRGGRDEQFF. In nucleotides, the CDR3 is TGTGCCAGCAGCTTAAAGCGGGGGGGCCGGGATGAGCAGTTCTTC. Combining the CDR3 with reference TRBV7-9 and TRBJ2-1 gives the whole variable domain DTGVSQNPRHKITKRGQNVTFRCDPISEHNRLYWYRQTLGQGPEFLTYFQNEAQLEKSRLLSDRFSAERPKGSFSTLEIQRTEQGDSAMYLCASSLKRGGRDEQFFGPGTRLTVL.

The chain combines TRBV30 with TRBJ2-1; 10 bases agree with TRBD2. This CDR3 has 20 amino acids. With V trimmed by 1 base and J by 7 bases, 22 bases remained unmatched. The germline V gene has CDR1 GTSNPN and CDR2 SVGIG (reference sequence). The CDR3 loop reads CAWSGQGAGERGGLMNEQFF. The CDR3 nucleotides read TGTGCCTGGAGTGGGCAGGGGGCAGGAGAGCGGGGGGGCCTAATGAATGAGCAGTTCTTC.

This clone occurred once. The chain couples TRBV15 to TRBJ2-2, with D perhaps matching TRBD1 (8 bases). Trimming cost V 9 bases and J 2 bases, with 16 bases left between them. The CDR3 runs to 15 residues. CDR1 is LNHNV, CDR2 YYDKDF, per germline (reference sequence). CDR3 sequence: CATTTGGANTGELFF. DNA for the CDR3: TGTGCCACGACTACAGGGGGGGCCAACACCGGGGAGCTGTTTTTT.

The chain has TRBV28 and TRBJ1-1; perhaps TRBD1 as D (6 bases). CDR3 length: 16 residues. Trimming took 6 bases from V and 5 from J, leaving 22 bases between them. The germline V gene encodes CDR1 MDHEN and CDR2 SYDVKM. The CDR3 DNA follows: TGTGCCAGCAGGGCGCTACAGGGCCGGGCCTGGACTGAAGCTTTCTTT. This sequence encodes CASRALQGRAWTEAFF.

The chain is built from TRBV5-6 and TRBJ1-2; maybe TRBD1 (5 bases). Germline CDR1 reads SGHDT; CDR2 reads YYEEEE. Trimming pared 0 bases from V and 5 bases from J, leaving 8 bases between. The CDR3 loop spans 13 amino acids. CDR3 in amino acids: CASSLVGAYGYTF. CDR3 nucleotides: TGTGCCAGCAGCTTGGTAGGGGCGTATGGCTACACCTTC.

The rearrangement uses TRBV29-1 and TRBJ2-3; 8 nucleotides match TRBD2. The CDR3 spans 12 residues. The ends lost 7 bases at V and 6 bases at J; junction bases unmatched: 6. Germline CDR1 and CDR2: SQVTM and ANQGSEA. DNA of the CDR3: TGCAGCGCCACCCGGGAGGGGGATACGCAGTATTTT. As protein: CSATREGDTQYF.

The chain uses TRBV3-1 (or the pseudogene TRBV3-2) and TRBJ1-2; D gene unclear. The CDR3 has 12 amino acids. Per the germline V gene, CDR1 is LGHDT and CDR2 is YNNKEL (reference sequence). V shed 4 bases and J shed 2 bases, with 5 bases lying between them. The CDR3 bases are TGTGCCAGCAGCCCTTCCAACTATGGCTACACCTTC. This gives the protein CASSPSNYGYTF.

The rearrangement uses TRBV5-1 and TRBJ2-3; D unresolved. The germline V and J ends were trimmed by 4 bases and 4 bases, with 7 bases remaining between them. The CDR3 sequence is 12 residues long. The germline V gene encodes CDR1 SGHRS and CDR2 YFSETQ. DNA for the CDR3: TGCGCCAGCAGCCTGACTCCAGATACGCAGTATTTT. Translation: CASSLTPDTQYF.

V gene TRBV5-3 combines with J gene TRBJ2-3, with TRBD2 identical over 9 bases. TRBV5-3 is noted as an ORF with a role that remains uncertain. This CDR3 is built from 16 residues. With V trimmed by 3 bases and J by 3 bases, 8 bases remained unmatched. The CDR3 nucleotides are TGTGCCAGAAGCTCCCGGCGGCTAGCGGGAACAGATACGCAGTATTTT. It is translated as CARSSRRLAGTDTQYF.

The chain employs TRBV10-3 and TRBJ2-1; 10 nucleotides match TRBD2. Germline V gene data show CDR1 as ENHRY and CDR2 as SYGVKD. Losses at the gene ends were 4 bases for V and 9 bases for J; bases not matched to a gene: 6. This CDR3 spans 14 amino acids. CDR3 coding DNA: TGTGCCATCAGTGTTGGGATAGCGGGGGGTGAGCAGTTCTTC. Translated, it gives CAISVGIAGGEQFF.

The chain uses TRBV4-1 and TRBJ2-4; 7 bases agree with TRBD1. The J segment lost 6 bases and the V segment lost 0 bases, leaving 8 bases of the junction unmatched. The CDR3 sequence is 16 residues long. Germline CDR1 reads MGHRA; CDR2 reads YSYEKL. As DNA, the CDR3 is TGCGCCAGCAGCCAAGATAGGGCAGGGGGAACAAACATTCAGTACTTC. Its protein is CASSQDRAGGTNIQYF.

The gene calls are TRBV15 and TRBJ1-1, with D hard to call. This CDR3 is 15 amino acids long. CDR1 and CDR2 (germline): LNHNV, YYDKDF (reference sequence). Trimming took 0 bases from V and 1 from J, leaving 9 bases between them. The DNA of the CDR3 is TGTGCCACCAGCAGAGATAGAGCTTCGAACACTGAAGCTTTCTTT. Its translation is CATSRDRASNTEAFF.

The genes are TRBV7-2 and TRBJ2-1; D may be TRBD2 (7 bases). The CDR3 loop spans 12 amino acids. From germline, CDR1 is SGHTA and CDR2 FQGNSA. The ends were cut back, 5 bases at V and 6 bases at J, with 8 bases in the middle. This CDR3 reads CASSAGANEQFF. CDR3 bases: TGTGCCAGCAGCGCGGGGGCCAATGAGCAGTTCTTC.

The CDR3 region is CASSGGTGHEQYF. The CDR3 region has the DNA TGCGCCAGCAGTGGTGGGACAGGGCACGAGCAGTACTTC. The chain employs TRBV10-2 and TRBJ2-7; 9 bases line up with TRBD1. CDR1 is WSHSY and CDR2 is SAAADI in the germline V gene. Trimming removed 4 bases from V and 5 bases from J; junction bases left unmatched: 3. This CDR3 contains 13 residues.

The V gene is TRBV7-3, the J gene TRBJ2-2, with 7 bases that match TRBD1. The V segment lost 5 bases and the J segment 1 base; nucleotides outside the gene matches: 4. There are 15 residues in the CDR3. Germline-derived CDR1 and CDR2 are SGHTA and FQGTGA. CDR3 amino acids: CASSPDRENTGELFF. In DNA form, the CDR3 reads TGTGCCAGCAGCCCCGACAGGGAGAACACCGGGGAGCTGTTTTTT.

This sequence joins TRBV6-1 and TRBJ2-1; 9 nucleotides agree with TRBD1. The V and J ends lost 3 bases and 7 bases, in that order; junction bases with no gene match: 4. CDR1 is MNHNS, CDR2 SASEGT, per germline. This CDR3 comprises 14 residues. DNA for the CDR3: TGTGCCAGCAGTGAGACAGGGGGACGGAATGAGCAGTTCTTC. It codes for CASSETGGRNEQFF.